These T cell receptor beta chains were read from a single sample in a study of CD8 T cells in Susac syndrome. MiXCR was run by TCRdb on the immunoSEQ multiplex PCR reads, yielding one entry per CDR3 protein. The sample yields tens of thousands of distinct CDR3 sequences, approximately 96% seen once. Input material: CD8+ T cells from PBMCs. These receptor sequences come from a human donor with Susac syndrome. The conserved cysteine and the conserved F or W are not part of the CDR3 here. The D gene is left open where the match is weak.

TRBV9	TRBJ2-6	-	ASSALGANVLT
TRBV4-3	TRBJ2-2	-	ASTRIVGVGELF
TRBV19	TRBJ1-5	-	ASSGGGFGNQPQH
TRBV7-2	TRBJ2-4	TRBD1	ASSSDGTAKNIQY
TRBV30	TRBJ1-4	TRBD1	AWSLGQGNEKLF
TRBV27	TRBJ2-7	-	ATRRGETYEQY
TRBV29-1	TRBJ2-2	-	SVRRGSGELF
TRBV20-1	TRBJ1-5	-	SANPRENQPQH
TRBV19	TRBJ2-2	-	ASSIDRGAGELF
TRBV2	TRBJ2-5	TRBD2	ASKDRSGGLRETQY
TRBV5-4	TRBJ1-2	-	ASSAPDEGDGYT
TRBV20-1	TRBJ2-5	-	SASRDPQETQY
TRBV28	TRBJ2-7	-	ASSFLGSYEQY
TRBV4-1	TRBJ2-1	TRBD2	ASSRHGTSISDEQF
TRBV11-2	TRBJ2-3	TRBD2	ASTPSGGTDTQY
TRBV24-1	TRBJ1-5	TRBD1	ATSDPDRDNQPQH
TRBV19	TRBJ1-1	-	ASTRRNRGEAF
TRBV5-1	TRBJ2-3	TRBD1	ASSLSDRGYTQY
TRBV7-2	TRBJ2-7	-	ASSGEYEQY
TRBV6-5	TRBJ1-2	-	ASSYSWGTNYGYT
TRBV5-1	TRBJ2-7	-	ASSLSGRYEQY
TRBV12-3/TRBV12-4	TRBJ1-1	-	ASSFGVGEVEAF
TRBV20-1	TRBJ1-5	-	SARSSSERGQPQH
TRBV20-1	TRBJ1-2	-	SARDQEGHYGYT
TRBV7-9	TRBJ1-2	-	ASSLAGAVYGYT
TRBV7-9	TRBJ2-7	TRBD1	ASSLAAGQGIEQY
TRBV6-1	TRBJ2-4	TRBD1	ASSKGAPLAKNIQY
TRBV30	TRBJ1-2	TRBD1	AWSRPGGLIYGYT
TRBV5-1	TRBJ1-2	TRBD1	ASSGMTGAGYT
TRBV12-3/TRBV12-4	TRBJ2-5	-	ASSENRAGETQY
TRBV20-1	TRBJ2-1	-	SARTVGTRNGF
TRBV6-2/TRBV6-3	TRBJ2-7	-	ASSYLGAWY
TRBV20-1	TRBJ2-3	-	SARDRGTGTDTQY
TRBV29-1	TRBJ1-2	TRBD1	SVDRDNGYT
TRBV9	TRBJ1-1	-	ASSVEPQYEAF
TRBV7-2	TRBJ2-1	TRBD2	ASSPLAGGHNEQF
TRBV29-1	TRBJ2-1	TRBD2	SVEWTSGYNEQF
TRBV3-1	TRBJ1-2	TRBD1	ASSPGQDLYGYT
TRBV20-1	TRBJ1-5	TRBD1	SARDIGTGGQPQH
TRBV5-4	TRBJ2-5	-	ASSLDLAQETQY
TRBV20-1	TRBJ2-7	TRBD2	SARRSGGIPYEQY
TRBV3-1	TRBJ1-1	-	ASSPWGDTEAF
TRBV12-5	TRBJ2-7	TRBD1	ASGLPPGTGSYEQY
TRBV18	TRBJ2-2	-	ASSPPMSSTGELF
TRBV15	TRBJ2-7	TRBD2	ATSRSPGGRGDYEQY